Each of the 9 T cell receptor beta chains below was sequenced from the same sample in a study of T cells in Graves' hyperthyroidism and ophthalmopathy. TCR beta CDR3 regions were amplified from RNA transcripts. A set of HTBI primers served as the primers for a first-round RT-PCR of the TCR CDR3. TCRdb reprocessed the multiplex PCR reads via MiXCR and lists one record per CDR3 protein. This repertoire shows about 400,000 distinct CDR3 sequences, 14% to 15% found once; its top ten account for less than 35%. Sample: blood. The receptors come from a woman in her twenties or thirties with Graves' hyperthyroidism.

This clonotype was detected ten times or more. The chain is built from TRBV11-2 and TRBJ2-7, with D perhaps TRBD1 (6 bases). Trimming cost V 5 bases and J 1 base, with 12 bases left between them. From germline, CDR1 is SGHAT and CDR2 FQNNGV. The CDR3 runs to 14 residues. CDR3 sequence: CASSPTTGSYEQYF. In DNA form, the CDR3 reads TGTGCCAGCAGCCCAACGACAGGATCCTACGAGCAGTACTTC. Filled out from reference TRBV11-2 and TRBJ2-7, the complete variable domain reads EAGVAQSPRYKIIEKRQSVAFWCNPISGHATLYWYQQILGQGPKLLIQFQNNGVVDDSQLPKDRFSAERLKGVDSTLKIQPAKLEDSAVYLCASSPTTGSYEQYFGPGTRLTVT.

This chain links TRBV5-1 with TRBJ2-3; TRBD2 matches at 10 bases. Trimming removed 5 bases from V and 2 bases from J; junction bases left unmatched: 5. The CDR3 sequence is 15 residues long. Germline-derived CDR1 and CDR2 are SGHRS and YFSETQ. The CDR3 sequence is CASSDLAGDTDTQYF. In DNA form, the CDR3 reads TGCGCCAGCAGTGATCTAGCGGGAGACACAGATACGCAGTATTTT.

The table lists this clonotype with a few counts. The gene calls are TRBV28 and TRBJ2-2; 9 bases are shared with TRBD2. Germline V gene sequence: CDR1 MDHEN, CDR2 SYDVKM. The junction had 2 bases not matched to a gene; V was cut back by 3 bases and J by 6 bases. The CDR3 is 14 amino acids. DNA of the CDR3: TGTGCCAGCAGTTTCCTAGCGGGATCCGGGGAGCTGTTTTTT. Its protein is CASSFLAGSGELFF.

Many counts were recorded for this clonotype. The chain has TRBV18 and TRBJ1-5; D may be TRBD1 (6 bases). CDR1 is KGHSH, CDR2 LQKENI, per germline. V lost 3 bases and J 6 bases, leaving 12 bases between the germline ends. The CDR3 spans 14 residues. In nucleotides, the CDR3 is TGTGCCAGCTCACCCCCAGGGGTTAGTCAGCCCCAGCATTTT. Residues: CASSPPGVSQPQHF.

The chain employs TRBV29-1 and TRBJ2-2; tentative D call: TRBD1 (6 bases). The CDR3 has 15 amino acids. Germline V gives CDR1 SQVTM, CDR2 ANQGSEA. Trimming removed 4 bases at V and 6 bases at J, with 18 bases between. As DNA, the CDR3 is TGCAGCGTTGTAATACTTTTAGAGGGGGCCGGGGAGCTGTTTTTT. It translates to CSVVILLEGAGELFF.

The chain couples TRBV19 to TRBJ1-1, with D tentatively TRBD1 (6 bases). CDR3 length equals 13 residues. Germline V CDR1 and CDR2: LNHDA, SQIVND (reference sequence). V lost 7 bases, J lost 4 bases, and 13 bases lay in between. CDR3 sequence: CASTKGGGTEAFF. The CDR3 DNA is TGTGCCAGTACCAAAGGGGGGGGCACTGAAGCTTTCTTT.

The table lists this clonotype with many counts. This chain uses TRBV20-1 with TRBJ1-2; D gene uncertain. In germline, CDR1 is DFQATT, CDR2 SNEGSKA (reference sequence). V was trimmed by 3 bases and J by 0 bases, leaving 11 bases between them. The CDR3 is made up of 14 amino acids. The CDR3 DNA is TGCAGTGCTAGTAAATCTGCGGCTAACTATGGCTACACCTTC. Protein product: CSASKSAANYGYTF.

There are many counts of this clonotype. This chain connects TRBV27 to TRBJ2-1; D perhaps matches TRBD1 (6 bases). CDR1 and CDR2 (germline): MNHEY, SMNVEV (reference sequence). This CDR3 is built from 16 residues. V lost 3 bases and J 4 bases, leaving 16 bases between the germline ends. The CDR3 DNA follows: TGTGCCAGCAGTTTTACCGCACGGACAGCTTACAATGAGCAGTTCTTC. It yields the protein CASSFTARTAYNEQFF.

Worth noting for this clonotype: A much larger clone lies a single base off, so this may be a read error. The CDR3 DNA reads TGTGCCAGCTGGGACGTTGGAAACACCATGTATTTT. Its protein is CASWDVGNTMYF. The J gene is TRBJ1-3, the V gene TRBV12-3 or TRBV12-4, with a weak D call TRBD1 (5 bases). This CDR3 has 12 amino acids.